This T cell receptor (beta chain) was sequenced in a study of T cell responses to AZD1222 COVID-19 vaccine. The study's findings and limits: There were mostly white British donors and more females than males, and clonal diversity was possibly underestimated. Per reports, nearly half of all spike-specific TCRs target regions that are unmutated in variants. When two AZD1222 doses had been given, Spike-specific TCR breadth and depth rose. The span of vaccine-associated CD4 TCRs extended across spike, with dominance at 160-218 and 743-854.

The V gene's germline CDR1 is SGHRS and CDR2 YFSETQ. Losses at the gene ends were 4 bases for V and 5 bases for J; bases not matched to a gene: 8. The CDR3 has 16 residues. Assay: immunoSEQ multiplex PCR; the TCRdb copy retains only in-frame clones and omits some. This sample carries roughly 130,000 clones, about 90% of them seen once, and the ten largest clones take 7.6%. Regarding this clone: Antigen: not known.

The clonotype was recovered from an adult in good health. V usage is TRBV5-1 and J usage is TRBJ2-2, with 10 nucleotides matching TRBD1. The starting material was peripheral blood, obtained on day 0 of AZD1222 vaccination. DNA for the CDR3: TGCGCCAGCAGCCCACCCGGGACAGGGGTGACCGGGGAGCTGTTTTTT. Protein: CASSPPGTGVTGELFF.